The clone carrying this TCR beta chain was observed a handful of times. This CDR3 spans 15 amino acids. Germline-derived CDR1 and CDR2 are MNHEY and SVGAGI. The V end was cut by 6 bases, the J end by 0 bases, with 12 bases between. This entry is derived from a study of blood T cells in healthy people across ages. Primed by a sample-barcoded 5' primer and a J-beta primer mix, a second PCR proceeded for 7 to 11 cycles. One entry per CDR3 protein, called by TCRdb with MiXCR from the 5' RACE reads. Of around 1,000,000 distinct CDR3 sequences listed, around two fifths are singletons. The sequenced material came from blood. The rearrangement links TRBV6-5 to TRBJ1-5, with D uncertain. The receptor was derived from a man aged 18 to 35 in good health. The CDR3 region is CASSLTQYSNQPQHF. In nucleotides, the CDR3 is TGTGCCAGCAGCCTAACACAATATAGCAATCAGCCCCAGCATTTT.